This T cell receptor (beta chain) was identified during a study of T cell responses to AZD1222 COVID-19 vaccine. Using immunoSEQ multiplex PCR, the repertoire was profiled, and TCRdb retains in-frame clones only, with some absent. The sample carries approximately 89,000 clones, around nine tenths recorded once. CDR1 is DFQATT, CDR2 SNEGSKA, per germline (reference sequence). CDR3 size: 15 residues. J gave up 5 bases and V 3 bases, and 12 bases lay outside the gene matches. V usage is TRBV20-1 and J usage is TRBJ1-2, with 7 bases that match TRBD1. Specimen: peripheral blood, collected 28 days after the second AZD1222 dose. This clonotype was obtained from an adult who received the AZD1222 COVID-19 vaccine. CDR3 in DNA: TGCAGTGCTAGTTTGGGGAGGGGGCGCGAGTATGGCTACACCTTC. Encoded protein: CSASLGRGREYGYTF.